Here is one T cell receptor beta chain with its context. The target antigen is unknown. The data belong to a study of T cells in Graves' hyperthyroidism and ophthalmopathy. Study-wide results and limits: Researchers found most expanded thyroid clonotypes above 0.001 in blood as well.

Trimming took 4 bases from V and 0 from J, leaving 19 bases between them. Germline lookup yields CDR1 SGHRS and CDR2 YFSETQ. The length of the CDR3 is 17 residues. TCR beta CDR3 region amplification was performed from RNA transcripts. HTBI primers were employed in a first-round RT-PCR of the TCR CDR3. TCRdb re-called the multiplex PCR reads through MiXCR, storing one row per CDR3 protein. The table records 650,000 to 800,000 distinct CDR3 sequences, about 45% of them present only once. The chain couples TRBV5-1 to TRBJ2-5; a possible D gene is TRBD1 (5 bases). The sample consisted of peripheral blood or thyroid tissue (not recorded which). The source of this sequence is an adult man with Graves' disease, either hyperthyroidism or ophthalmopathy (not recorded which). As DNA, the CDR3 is TGCGCCAGCAGCCAAGAGAACAGGTTATCTTACCAAGAGACCCAGTACTTC. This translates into CASSQENRLSYQETQYF. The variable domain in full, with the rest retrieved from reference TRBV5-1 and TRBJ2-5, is KAGVTQTPRYLIKTRGQQVTLSCSPISGHRSVSWYQQTPGQGLQFLFEYFSETQRNKGNFPGRFSGRQFSNSRSEMNVSTLELGDSALYLCASSQENRLSYQETQYFGPGTRLLVL.